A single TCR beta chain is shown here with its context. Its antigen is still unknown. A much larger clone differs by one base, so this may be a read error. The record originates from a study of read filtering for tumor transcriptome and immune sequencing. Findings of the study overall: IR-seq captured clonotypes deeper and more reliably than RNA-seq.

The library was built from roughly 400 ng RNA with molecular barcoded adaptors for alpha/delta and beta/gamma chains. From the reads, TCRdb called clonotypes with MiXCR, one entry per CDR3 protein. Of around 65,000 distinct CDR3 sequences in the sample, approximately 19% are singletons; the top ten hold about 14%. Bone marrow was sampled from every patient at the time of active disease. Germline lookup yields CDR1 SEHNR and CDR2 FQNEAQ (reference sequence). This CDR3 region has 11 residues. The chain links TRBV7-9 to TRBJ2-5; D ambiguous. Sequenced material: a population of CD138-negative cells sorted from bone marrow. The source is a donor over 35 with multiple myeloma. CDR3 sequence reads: CASSFQGTQYF. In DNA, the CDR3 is TGTGCCAGCAGCTTTCAAGGGACCCAGTACTTC.